This paragraph reports one TCR beta chain. The data stem from a study of blood T cell repertoires in COVID-19. About the research overall: Acute and convalescent COVID-19 samples came from the United States, Italy and Spain.

The CDR3 consists of 15 residues. V was trimmed by 3 bases and J by 2 bases, leaving 11 bases between them. Germline CDR1 is MNHNS and CDR2 is SASEGT. Original processing methods: Amplification with reference gene primers provided the estimates of nucleated cell counts. Sequencing was performed with immunoSEQ multiplex PCR; in TCRdb, only in-frame clones are kept and a portion is missing. The V and J calls and clone size are taken from that table; D and trimming were inferred from the DNA. This table has 200,000 or so clones, 70% to 90% appearing once. This clonotype originated in a man between 65 and 85 years old with active or convalescent COVID-19. This chain connects TRBV6-1 to TRBJ1-3; D may be TRBD1 (5 bases). Sequenced: peripheral blood. The CDR3 region has the DNA TGTGCCAGCAGTGAGCGTCTAGGGGCTGGAAACACCATATATTTT. It translates to CASSERLGAGNTIYF.